This T cell receptor (beta chain) was captured in a study of T cell repertoires in cytomegalovirus infection. Germline lookup yields CDR1 MGHDK and CDR2 SYGVNS. With 3 bases removed from V and 7 bases from J, the gap between germline ends came to 18 bases. The CDR3 covers 15 residues. TCRdb re-derived calls from the reads in MiXCR, one entry per CDR3 protein. The sample lists under 350,000 distinct CDR3 sequences; more than 8% were seen once. The genes are TRBV25-1 and TRBJ2-5, with D hard to call. The TCR originated in a human donor in good health (CMV status not recorded). Some clones in this sample may be carry-over from other donors' samples. The sample comprised PBMCs. CDR3 DNA: TGTGCCAGCAGTGACCCTGGCCTCTCGGCCGGGACCCAGTACTTC. Encoded protein: CASSDPGLSAGTQYF.